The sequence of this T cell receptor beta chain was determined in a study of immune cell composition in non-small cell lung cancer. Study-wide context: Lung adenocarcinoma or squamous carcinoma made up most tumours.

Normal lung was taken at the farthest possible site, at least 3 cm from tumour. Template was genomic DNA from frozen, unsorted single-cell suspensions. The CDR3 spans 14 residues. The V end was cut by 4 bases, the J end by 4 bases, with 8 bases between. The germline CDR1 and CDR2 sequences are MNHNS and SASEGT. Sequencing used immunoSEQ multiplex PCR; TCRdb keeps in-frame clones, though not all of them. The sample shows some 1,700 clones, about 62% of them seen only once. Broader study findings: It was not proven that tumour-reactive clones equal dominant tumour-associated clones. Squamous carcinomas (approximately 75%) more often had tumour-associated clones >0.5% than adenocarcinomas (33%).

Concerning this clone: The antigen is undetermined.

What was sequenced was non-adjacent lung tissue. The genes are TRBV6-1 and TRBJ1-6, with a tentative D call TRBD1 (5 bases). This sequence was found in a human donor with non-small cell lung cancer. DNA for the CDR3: TGTGCCAGCAGTGCAGGGCCGTATAATTCACCCCTCCACTTT. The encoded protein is CASSAGPYNSPLHF.